The 4 T cell receptor beta chains below come from one sample, sequenced in a study of tumor-infiltrating lymphocytes in primary liver carcinoma. Using a constant-region primer together with ProtoScript II reverse transcriptase, TCR beta cDNA was made from approximately 500 ng of total RNA. Slightly modified ARM-PCR, run as three nested multiplex PCR rounds, produced the TCR beta libraries. Amplification in the first two PCR rounds was performed using TRBV1-TRBV30 forward primers and a C-beta reverse primer for approximately 10 cycles each. Each CDR3 protein is one row after TCRdb ran MiXCR on the multiplex PCR reads. The sample carries 20,000 to 25,000 distinct CDR3 sequences, 75% to 80% recorded once. Total RNA and DNA came together from roughly 20-30 mg of bulk tissue without cell sorting. Sequencing was carried out using liver tumor tissue from sampling region 1. This sample's subset: tumor region T1, superior pole. All receptors derive from a woman aged 25-40 years with primary liver carcinoma and hepatitis B virus infection.

This clonotype occurred once. The junction and the germline gene differ at one end; a read error may be behind it. V gene TRBV6-6 combines with J gene TRBJ2-3, with D tentatively TRBD1 (5 bases). This CDR3 is 17 amino acids long. Germline CDR1 MNHNY, CDR2 SVGAGI (reference sequence). The CDR3 spells CARSYQTGHRRTDTQYF. CDR3 DNA sequence: TGTGCCAGGAGTTACCAGACCGGACATCGACGTACAGATACGCAGTATTTT.

Concerning this clonotype: At one end the junction does not follow the germline gene, possibly because of a read error. The CDR3 bases are TGTGCTATCAGTGAGTCAGCTACCAGACAAGAGACCCAGTGCTTC. It encodes CAISESATRQETQCF. This rearrangement joins TRBV10-3 to TRBJ2-5, with D uncertain. The CDR3 length is 15 residues. Germline-derived CDR1 and CDR2 are ENHRY and SYGVKD.

A remark on this clonotype: The junction differs from germline at one of its ends, possibly a read error. V usage is TRBV18 and J usage is TRBJ1-4; D call uncertain. Germline V CDR1 and CDR2: KGHSH, LQKENI. CDR3 length equals 18 residues. The CDR3 spells CASPPRVIFGALNEELFF. The CDR3 DNA reads as TGTGCCAGCCCACCTAGGGTGATATTCGGAGCCTTGAATGAAGAACTGTTTTTT.

This clonotype was observed many times. The V and J genes are TRBV28 and TRBJ2-1; 8 positions agree with TRBD2. CDR1 and CDR2 (germline): MDHEN, SYDVKM. Trimming took 8 bases from V and 8 from J; bases not matched to a gene: 11. The CDR3 contains 14 residues. CDR3 residues: CASRGGGSLHEQFF. The CDR3 DNA reads as TGTGCCAGCCGGGGGGGCGGGAGTCTCCATGAGCAGTTCTTC.